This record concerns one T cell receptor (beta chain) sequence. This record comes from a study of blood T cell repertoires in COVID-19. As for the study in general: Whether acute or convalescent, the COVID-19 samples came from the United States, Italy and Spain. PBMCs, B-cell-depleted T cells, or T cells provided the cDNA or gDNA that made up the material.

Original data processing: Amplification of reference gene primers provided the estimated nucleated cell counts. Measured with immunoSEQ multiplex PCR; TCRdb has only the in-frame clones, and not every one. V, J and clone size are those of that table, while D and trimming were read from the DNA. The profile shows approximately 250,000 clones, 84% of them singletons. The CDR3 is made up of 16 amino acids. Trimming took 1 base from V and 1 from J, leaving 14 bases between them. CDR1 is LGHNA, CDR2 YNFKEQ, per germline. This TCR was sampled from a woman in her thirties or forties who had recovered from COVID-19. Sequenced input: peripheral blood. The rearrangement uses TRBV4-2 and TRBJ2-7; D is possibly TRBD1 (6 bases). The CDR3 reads CASSQVGTGSSYEQYF. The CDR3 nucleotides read TGTGCCAGCAGCCAAGTAGGAACAGGGAGTTCCTACGAGCAGTACTTC.